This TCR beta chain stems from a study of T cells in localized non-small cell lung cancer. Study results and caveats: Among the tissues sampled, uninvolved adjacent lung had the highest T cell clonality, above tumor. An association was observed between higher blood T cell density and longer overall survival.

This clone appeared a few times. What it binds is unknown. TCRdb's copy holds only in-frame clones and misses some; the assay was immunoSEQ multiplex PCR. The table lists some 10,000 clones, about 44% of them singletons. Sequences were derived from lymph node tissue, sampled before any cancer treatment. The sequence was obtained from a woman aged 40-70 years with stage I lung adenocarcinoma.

The CDR3 sequence: CASSPRDRLNSPLHF. In nucleotides, the CDR3 is TGTGCCAGCAGCCCCCGGGACAGGCTTAATTCACCCCTCCACTTT. This chain connects TRBV9 to TRBJ1-6; 8 positions match TRBD1. V lost 4 bases to trimming and J lost 6 bases; unmatched junction nucleotides: 6. The CDR3 extends over 15 amino acids. Germline values: CDR1 SGDLS, CDR2 YYNGEE.